The next 7 T cell receptor beta chains were all read from a single sample in a study of blood T cell repertoires in COVID-19. Libraries were prepared by immunoSEQ multiplex PCR; TCRdb keeps only in-frame clonotypes and omits some of them. The sample has fewer than 350,000 clones, 80% to 90% seen once. Sequencing input: PBMCs or T cells enriched from blood (not recorded which). Source of these receptors: a woman aged 25 to 45 with acute COVID-19.

The chain links TRBV19 to TRBJ2-5; 14 bases agree with TRBD2. The V and J ends lost 5 bases and 5 bases, in that order; junction bases with no gene match: 10. Germline CDR1 and CDR2: LNHDA and SQIVND (reference sequence). The CDR3 is made up of 17 amino acids. CDR3 coding DNA: TGTGCCAGTAGTTCCGGGACTAGCGGGAGAGGGGGGGAGACCCAGTACTTC. Translation: CASSSGTSGRGGETQYF.

V gene TRBV3-1 (or the pseudogene TRBV3-2) combines with J gene TRBJ2-5; a weak D match, TRBD1 (6 bases). The CDR3 is 14 amino acids. V was pared by 5 bases and J by 2 bases, with 12 bases between. Germline CDR1 and CDR2: LGHDT and YNNKEL (reference sequence). Here the CDR3 reads CASSYQGMQETQYF. In DNA form, the CDR3 reads TGTGCCAGCAGCTATCAGGGGATGCAAGAGACCCAGTACTTC.

The V gene is TRBV3-1 (or the pseudogene TRBV3-2), the J gene TRBJ2-7; D is unclear. There are 15 residues in the CDR3. Germline V CDR1 and CDR2: LGHDT, YNNKEL (reference sequence). Trimming pared 0 bases from V and 0 bases from J, leaving 9 bases between. The CDR3 DNA follows: TGTGCCAGCAGCCAAGATGTTGGCAACTCCTACGAGCAGTACTTC. It yields the protein CASSQDVGNSYEQYF.

The rearrangement uses TRBV2 and TRBJ1-2, with D maybe TRBD1 (6 bases). CDR1 is SNHLY, CDR2 FYNNEI, per germline. Between the trimmed V and J ends, which lost 2 bases and 12 bases, there was a span of 19 bases. This CDR3 contains 14 residues. CDR3 residues: CASSETQGGSENTF. The CDR3 DNA is TGTGCCAGCAGTGAAACACAGGGAGGGTCGGAAAACACCTTC.

The rearrangement links TRBV19 to TRBJ2-3, with D possibly TRBD2 on 5 matching bases. The CDR3 length is 14 residues. Germline assignment: CDR1 LNHDA and CDR2 SQIVND (reference sequence). The ends were cut back, 2 bases at V and 1 base at J, with 7 bases in the middle. The CDR3 nucleotides are TGTGCCAGTAGTATATGGACTGGCACAGATACGCAGTATTTT. Translated, it gives CASSIWTGTDTQYF.

This clone was seen a single time. V gene TRBV4-2 combines with J gene TRBJ2-1; 9 bases are shared with TRBD2. The V gene end was trimmed by 4 bases and the J gene end by 8 bases; junction bases not matched to a gene: 9. The CDR3 spans 15 residues. Germline V gene data show CDR1 as LGHNA and CDR2 as YNFKEQ. The CDR3 nucleotides read TGTGCCAGCAGCCTCCGGACTAGCGAGACCTATGAGCAGTTCTTC. It translates to CASSLRTSETYEQFF.

The rearrangement links TRBV7-6 to TRBJ1-3, with 9 bases that match TRBD1. The junction had 5 bases not matched to a gene; V was cut back by 5 bases and J by 6 bases. The CDR3 spans 14 residues. Germline values: CDR1 SGHVS, CDR2 FNYEAQ. DNA of the CDR3: TGTGCCAGCAGCCCGGGACAGGGCGCAAACACCATATATTTT. Translated, it gives CASSPGQGANTIYF. The variable domain in full, with the rest retrieved from reference TRBV7-6 and TRBJ1-3, is GAGVSQSPRYKVTKRGQDVALRCDPISGHVSLYWYRQALGQGPEFLTYFNYEAQQDKSGLPNDRFSAERPEGSISTLTIQRTEQRDSAMYRCASSPGQGANTIYFGEGSWLTVV.